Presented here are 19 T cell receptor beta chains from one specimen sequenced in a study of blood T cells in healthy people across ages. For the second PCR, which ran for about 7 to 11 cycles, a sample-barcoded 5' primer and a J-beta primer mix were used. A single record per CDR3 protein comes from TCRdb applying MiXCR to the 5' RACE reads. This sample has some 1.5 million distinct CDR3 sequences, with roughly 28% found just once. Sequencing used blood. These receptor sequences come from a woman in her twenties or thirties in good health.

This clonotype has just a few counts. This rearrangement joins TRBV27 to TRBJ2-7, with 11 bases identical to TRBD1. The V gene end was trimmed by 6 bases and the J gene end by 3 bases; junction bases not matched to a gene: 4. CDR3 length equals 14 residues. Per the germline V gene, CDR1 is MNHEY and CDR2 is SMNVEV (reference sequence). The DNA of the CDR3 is TGTGCCAGCAGCCCGGACAGGGGGCACTACGAGCAGTACTTC. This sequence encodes CASSPDRGHYEQYF.

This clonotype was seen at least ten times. The CDR3 bases are TGCAGTGCTAGAGGGCCCATTGCTACCTACGAGCAGTACTTC. Translated: CSARGPIATYEQYF. V is TRBV20-1 and J is TRBJ2-7; D gene uncertain. The CDR3 has 14 amino acids. Trimming took 1 base from V and 2 from J, leaving 12 bases between them. Germline V gene lookup returns CDR1 DFQATT and CDR2 SNEGSKA (reference sequence).

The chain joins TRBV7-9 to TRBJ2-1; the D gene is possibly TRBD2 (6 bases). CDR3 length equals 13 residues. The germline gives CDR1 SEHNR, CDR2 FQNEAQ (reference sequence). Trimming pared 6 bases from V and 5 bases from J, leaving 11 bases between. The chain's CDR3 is CASRAGYDNEQFF. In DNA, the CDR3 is TGTGCCAGCAGAGCGGGTTACGACAATGAGCAGTTCTTC.

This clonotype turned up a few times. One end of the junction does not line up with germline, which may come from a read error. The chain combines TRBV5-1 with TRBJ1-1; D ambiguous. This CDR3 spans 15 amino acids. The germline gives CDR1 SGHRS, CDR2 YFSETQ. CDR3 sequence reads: CASSLEPIKTPEAFF. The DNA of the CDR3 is TGCGCCAGCAGCTTGGAACCGATCAAAACTCCTGAGGCTTTCTTT. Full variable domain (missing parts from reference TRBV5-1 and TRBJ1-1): KAGVTQTPRYLIKTRGQQVTLSCSPISGHRSVSWYQQTPGQGLQFLFEYFSETQRNKGNFPGRFSGRQFSNSRSEMNVSTLELGDSALYLCASSLEPIKTPEAFFGQGTRLTVV.

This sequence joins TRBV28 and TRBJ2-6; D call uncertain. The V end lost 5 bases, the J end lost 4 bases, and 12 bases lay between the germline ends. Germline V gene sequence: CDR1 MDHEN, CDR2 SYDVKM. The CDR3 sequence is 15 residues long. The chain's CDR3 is CASSPSQDGANVLTF. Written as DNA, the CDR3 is TGTGCCAGCAGTCCCTCCCAGGACGGGGCCAACGTCCTGACTTTC.

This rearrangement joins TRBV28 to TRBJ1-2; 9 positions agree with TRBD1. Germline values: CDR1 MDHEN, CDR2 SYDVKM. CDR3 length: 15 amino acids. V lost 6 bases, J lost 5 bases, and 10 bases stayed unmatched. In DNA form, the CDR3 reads TGTGCCAGCAGCTCCCTCGGGACAGGGATGTATGGCTACACCTTC. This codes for CASSSLGTGMYGYTF.

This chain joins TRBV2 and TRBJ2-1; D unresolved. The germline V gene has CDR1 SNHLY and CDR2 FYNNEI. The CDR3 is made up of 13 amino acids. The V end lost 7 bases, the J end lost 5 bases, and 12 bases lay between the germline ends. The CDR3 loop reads CASKGNGNNEQFF. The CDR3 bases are TGTGCCAGCAAGGGAAATGGGAACAATGAGCAGTTCTTC.

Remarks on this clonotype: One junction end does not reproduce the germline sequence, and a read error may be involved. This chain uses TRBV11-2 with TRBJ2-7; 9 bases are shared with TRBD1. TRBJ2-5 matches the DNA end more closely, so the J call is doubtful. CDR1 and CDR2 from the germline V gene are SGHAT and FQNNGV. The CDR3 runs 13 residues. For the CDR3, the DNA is TGTGCCGGCAGATGGACAGGGGAGGAGACCCAGTACTTC. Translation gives CAGRWTGEETQYF.

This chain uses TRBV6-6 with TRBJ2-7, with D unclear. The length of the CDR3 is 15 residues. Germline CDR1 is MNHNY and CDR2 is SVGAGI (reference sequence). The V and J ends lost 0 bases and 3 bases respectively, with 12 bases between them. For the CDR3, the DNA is TGTGCCAGCAGTTACTCGGCAGGAGAATACTACGAGCAGTACTTC. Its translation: CASSYSAGEYYEQYF.

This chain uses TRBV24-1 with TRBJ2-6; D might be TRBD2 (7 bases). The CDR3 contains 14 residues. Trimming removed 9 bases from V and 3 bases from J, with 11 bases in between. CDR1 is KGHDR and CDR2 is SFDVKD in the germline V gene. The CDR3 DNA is TGTGCCACCGAGGGGGGGGATGGGGCCAACGTCCTGACTTTC. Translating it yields CATEGGDGANVLTF.

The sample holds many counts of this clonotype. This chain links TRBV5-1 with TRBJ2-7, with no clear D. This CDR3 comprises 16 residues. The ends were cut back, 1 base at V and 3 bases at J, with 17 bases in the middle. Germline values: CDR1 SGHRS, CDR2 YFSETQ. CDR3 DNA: TGCGCCAGCAGCTTGAAAGGCCGAGAGTCTAACTACGAGCAGTACTTC. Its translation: CASSLKGRESNYEQYF. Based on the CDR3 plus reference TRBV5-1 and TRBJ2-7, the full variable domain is KAGVTQTPRYLIKTRGQQVTLSCSPISGHRSVSWYQQTPGQGLQFLFEYFSETQRNKGNFPGRFSGRQFSNSRSEMNVSTLELGDSALYLCASSLKGRESNYEQYFGPGTRLTVT.

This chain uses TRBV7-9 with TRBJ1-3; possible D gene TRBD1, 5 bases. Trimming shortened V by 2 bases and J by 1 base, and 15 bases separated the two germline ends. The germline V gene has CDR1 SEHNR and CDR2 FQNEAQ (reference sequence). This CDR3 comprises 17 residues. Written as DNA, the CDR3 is TGTGCCAGCAGCTTAAAGTTTACAGGCCGATCTGGAAACACCATATATTTT. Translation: CASSLKFTGRSGNTIYF.

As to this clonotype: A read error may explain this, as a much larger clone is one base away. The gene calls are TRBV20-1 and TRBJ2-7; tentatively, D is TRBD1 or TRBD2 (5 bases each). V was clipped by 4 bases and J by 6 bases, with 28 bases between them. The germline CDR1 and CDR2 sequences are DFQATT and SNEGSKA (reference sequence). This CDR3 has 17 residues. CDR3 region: CSATPAPWGRLAGEQYF. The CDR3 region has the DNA TGCAGTGCTACCCCAGCCCCCTGGGGACGGCTGGCGGGCGAGCAGTACTTC.

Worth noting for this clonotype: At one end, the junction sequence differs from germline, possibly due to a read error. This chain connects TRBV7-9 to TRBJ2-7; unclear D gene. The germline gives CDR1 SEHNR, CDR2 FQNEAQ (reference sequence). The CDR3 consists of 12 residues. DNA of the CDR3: TGTGCCGGCAGCCCCCCCTTTGGGGAGCAGTACTTC. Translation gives CAGSPPFGEQYF. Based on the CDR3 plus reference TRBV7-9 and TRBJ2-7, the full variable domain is DTGVSQNPRHKITKRGQNVTFRCDPISEHNRLYWYRQTLGQGPEFLTYFQNEAQLEKSRLLSDRFSAERPKGSFSTLEIQRTEQGDSAMYLCAGSPPFGEQYFGPGTRLTVT.

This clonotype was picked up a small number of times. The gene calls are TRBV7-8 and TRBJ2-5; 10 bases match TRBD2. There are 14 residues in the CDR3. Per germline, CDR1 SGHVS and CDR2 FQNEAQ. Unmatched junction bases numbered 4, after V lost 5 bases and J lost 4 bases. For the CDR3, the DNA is TGTGCCAGCAGCCCTGTAGCGGGAGGAGAGACCCAGTACTTC. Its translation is CASSPVAGGETQYF.

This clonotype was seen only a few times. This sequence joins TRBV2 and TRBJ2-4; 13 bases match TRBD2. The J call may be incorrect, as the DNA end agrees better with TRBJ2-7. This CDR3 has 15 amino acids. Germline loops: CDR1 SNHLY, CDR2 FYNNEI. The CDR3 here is CASSNRGLAGNEQYF. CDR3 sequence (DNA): TGTGCCAGCAGCAACCGGGGACTAGCGGGGAACGAGCAGTACTTC.

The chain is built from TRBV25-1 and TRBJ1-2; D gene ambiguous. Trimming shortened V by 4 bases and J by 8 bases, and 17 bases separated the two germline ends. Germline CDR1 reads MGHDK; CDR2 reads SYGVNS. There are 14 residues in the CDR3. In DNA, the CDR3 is TGTGCCAGCAGTGGCGATCCCTTGATTGAGGGCTACACCTTC. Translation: CASSGDPLIEGYTF.

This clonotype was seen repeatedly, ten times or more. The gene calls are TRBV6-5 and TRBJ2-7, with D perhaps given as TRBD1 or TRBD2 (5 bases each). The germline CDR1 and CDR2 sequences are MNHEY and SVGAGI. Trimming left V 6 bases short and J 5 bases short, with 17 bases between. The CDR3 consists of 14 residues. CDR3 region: CASSTPGQGNEQYF. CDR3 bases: TGTGCCAGCAGCACCCCGGGGCAGGGTAACGAGCAGTACTTC.

The CDR3 DNA reads TGCAGTGTGTTAGCGGACGGGAGGGACAATGAGCAGTTCTTC. Amino acid sequence: CSVLADGRDNEQFF. The V gene is TRBV20-1, the J gene TRBJ2-1; 8 bases map to TRBD2. This CDR3 spans 14 amino acids. The germline V gene has CDR1 DFQATT and CDR2 SNEGSKA (reference sequence). V lost 7 bases and J lost 5; bases outside the gene matches: 10.